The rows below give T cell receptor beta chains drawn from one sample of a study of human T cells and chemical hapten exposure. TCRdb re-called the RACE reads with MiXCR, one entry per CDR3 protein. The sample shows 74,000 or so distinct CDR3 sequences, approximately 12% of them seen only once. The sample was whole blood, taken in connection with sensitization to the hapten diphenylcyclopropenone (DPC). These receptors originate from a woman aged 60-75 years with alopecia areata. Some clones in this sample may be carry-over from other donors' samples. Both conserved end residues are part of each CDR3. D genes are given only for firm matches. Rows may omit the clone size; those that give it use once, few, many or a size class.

CASSQDWPGPELYF,TGCGCCAGCAGCCAAGATTGGCCGGGACCCGAGCTGTATTTT,.,TRBJ2-3,TRBV4-1,many
CASSLGDITDTQYF,TGTGCCAGCAGCTTAGGAGACATCACAGATACGCAGTATTTT,.,TRBJ2-3,TRBV7-9,many
CASRQPGTDTQYF,TGTGCCAGCAGACAGCCTGGCACAGATACGCAGTATTTT,.,TRBJ2-3,TRBV7-2,.
CASSFLDTQYF,TGTGCCAGCAGTTTTTTGGATACGCAGTATTTT,.,TRBJ2-3,TRBV28,.
CASSPGTGAVLSGNTIYF,TGTGCCAGCTCACCAGGGACAGGGGCAGTTTTATCTGGAAACACCATATATTTT,TRBD1,TRBJ1-3,TRBV18,few
CASSQDTAQETQYF,TGTGCCAGCAGCCAAGATACGGCTCAAGAGACCCAGTACTTC,.,TRBJ2-5,TRBV4-2,few
CSAPEPPQGINEKLFF,TGCAGTGCCCCCGAACCCCCCCAGGGAATTAATGAAAAACTGTTTTTT,.,TRBJ1-4,TRBV20-1,.
CASSYRGEINYEQYF,TGTGCCAGCAGCTATCGGGGGGAAATAAACTACGAGCAGTACTTC,TRBD2,TRBJ2-7,TRBV6-6,.
CASSPPIGRNYGYTF,TGTGCCAGCAGCCCCCCTATCGGCAGGAACTATGGCTACACCTTC,.,TRBJ1-2,TRBV7-2,few
CAITPSGHTSYNEQFF,TGTGCCATCACCCCATCGGGACATACCTCCTACAATGAGCAGTTCTTC,.,TRBJ2-1,TRBV10-3,many
CASSQMDRKGEKLFF,TGTGCCAGCTCACAGATGGACAGAAAGGGTGAAAAACTGTTTTTT,.,TRBJ1-4,TRBV18,.
CAIRAGPTFSGNTIYF,TGTGCCATCAGGGCGGGACCGACTTTCTCTGGAAACACCATATATTTT,.,TRBJ1-3,TRBV10-3,.
CAGKEMGYFYNSPLHF,TGTGCCGGGAAGGAAATGGGGTACTTCTATAATTCACCCCTCCACTTT,.,TRBJ1-6,TRBV30,few
CASSYSPDRGPDETQYF,TGTGCCAGCAGTTATTCCCCGGACAGGGGGCCGGATGAGACCCAGTACTTC,TRBD1,TRBJ2-5,TRBV6-5,few
CASSPLGGTDTQYF,TGTGCCAGTAGTCCATTAGGGGGCACAGATACGCAGTATTTT,.,TRBJ2-3,TRBV19,few
CASSGITLNQPQHF,TGTGCCAGCTCTGGTATCACGCTAAATCAGCCCCAGCATTTT,.,TRBJ1-5,TRBV2,few
CASKGQGAFGPQHF,TGTGCCAGTAAGGGACAGGGGGCTTTTGGGCCCCAGCATTTT,TRBD1,TRBJ1-5,TRBV6-1,few
CASSPGLPGYTF,TGTGCCAGCTCACCGGGTCTTCCTGGCTACACCTTC,.,TRBJ1-2,TRBV18,.
CASRTTTNTGELFF,TGTGCCAGCAGGACTACCACTAACACCGGGGAGCTGTTTTTT,.,TRBJ2-2,TRBV2,few
CASSLNSGNTIYF,TGCGCCAGCAGCTTGAACTCTGGAAACACCATATATTTT,.,TRBJ1-3,TRBV5-1,.
CATMPTFVTGELFF,TGTGCCACCATGCCGACCTTTGTCACCGGGGAGCTGTTTTTT,.,TRBJ2-2,TRBV7-9,.
CASRARADTQYF,TGTGCCAGCAGAGCCAGGGCAGATACGCAGTATTTT,.,TRBJ2-3,TRBV7-9,many
CASSLLTTALSSYNEQFF,TGCGCCAGCAGCTTGCTTACGACAGCACTAAGCTCCTACAATGAGCAGTTCTTC,.,TRBJ2-1,TRBV5-1,few
CASSMGQINQPQHF,TGTGCCAGTAGTATGGGGCAGATCAATCAGCCCCAGCATTTT,.,TRBJ1-5,TRBV19,many
CSARVRPGSYEQYF,TGCAGTGCTAGAGTTCGACCCGGGTCCTACGAGCAGTACTTC,.,TRBJ2-7,TRBV20-1,.
CASNPGQLQGGTAEAFF,TGCGCCAGCAATCCCGGACAGTTACAGGGAGGAACGGCTGAAGCTTTCTTT,.,TRBJ1-1,TRBV4-1,once
CSAIDRGVGGYTF,TGCAGTGCTATAGACAGGGGTGTAGGGGGCTACACCTTC,TRBD1,TRBJ1-2,TRBV20-1,many
CASSLEVTGSYGYTF,TGCGCCAGCAGCTTGGAGGTGACAGGTTCCTATGGCTACACCTTC,.,TRBJ1-2,TRBV5-1,few
CASSIGTGHTTDTQYF,TGTGCCAGCAGCATTGGGACAGGACACACGACAGATACGCAGTATTTT,TRBD1,TRBJ2-3,TRBV11-3,few
CSARGGSSAYNEQFF,TGCAGTGCTAGAGGAGGTAGCAGTGCCTACAATGAGCAGTTCTTC,.,TRBJ2-1,TRBV20-1,many
CASSGQNPTYEQYF,TGTGCCAGCAGTGGTCAGAATCCGACCTACGAGCAGTACTTC,.,TRBJ2-7,TRBV6-1,.
CSVGELWNSPLHF,TGCAGCGTTGGGGAATTGTGGAATTCACCCCTCCACTTT,.,TRBJ1-6,TRBV29-1,.
CASKPASPDTQYF,TGTGCCAGCAAGCCAGCGAGCCCAGATACGCAGTATTTT,.,TRBJ2-3,TRBV11-1,.
CASSLSGPSSSYNEQFF,TGCGCCAGCAGCTTGAGTGGGCCGTCGAGCTCCTACAATGAGCAGTTCTTC,.,TRBJ2-1,TRBV5-1,many
CASSPQDSNQETQYF,TGTGCCAGCAGCCCCCAGGACAGCAACCAAGAGACCCAGTACTTC,.,TRBJ2-5,TRBV7-2,few
CASSSSGGTQETQYF,TGTGCCAGCAGCTCTAGCGGGGGGACTCAAGAGACCCAGTACTTC,TRBD2,TRBJ2-5,TRBV6-5,few
CSASDSTDTQYF,TGCAGCGCCTCAGACAGCACAGATACGCAGTATTTT,.,TRBJ2-3,TRBV29-1,few
CASSGRQGPETEAFF,TGTGCCAGCAGTGGCCGACAGGGCCCGGAGACTGAAGCTTTCTTT,TRBD1,TRBJ1-1,TRBV6-4,few
CASSLGSTAMNTEAFF,TGTGCCAGCAGCTTAGGTTCGACGGCTATGAACACTGAAGCTTTCTTT,.,TRBJ1-1,TRBV7-3,few
CASMTQSSADTQYF,TGCGCCAGCATGACACAGTCTAGCGCAGATACGCAGTATTTT,.,TRBJ2-3,TRBV5-1,many
CASSLFSGPRTDTQYF,TGTGCCAGCAGCTTATTCAGCGGCCCACGCACAGATACGCAGTATTTT,.,TRBJ2-3,TRBV7-6,many
CASSSGPLGNEQFF,TGTGCCAGCAGCTCGGGCCCCCTGGGGAATGAGCAGTTCTTC,.,TRBJ2-1,TRBV5-4,.
CASSDPLGEAKQFF,TGCGCCAGCAGCGACCCGCTCGGGGAAGCCAAGCAGTTCTTC,.,TRBJ2-1,TRBV4-1,few